The clone carrying this TCR beta chain occurred a few times. This entry comes from a study of early T cells in non-severe SARS-CoV-2 infection. Looking at the study overall: RNA in bulk from unsorted whole blood was sequenced, and chains were unpaired.

Germline-derived CDR1 and CDR2 are MNHEY and SVGAGI. CDR3 size: 12 residues. V shed 11 bases and J shed 4 bases, with 14 bases lying between them. The protocol attached unique molecular identifiers to individual cDNA molecules. TCRdb re-called the 5' RACE reads through MiXCR, storing one row per CDR3 protein. The table lists fewer than 85,000 distinct CDR3 sequences, around 16% of them singletons, with more than 10% in the top ten. Source material: whole blood. V and J are TRBV6-5 and TRBJ1-1; D gene ambiguous. The receptor comes from an adult who was a healthcare worker with PCR-confirmed SARS-CoV-2 infection or an uninfected control (not recorded which). The CDR3, as DNA: TGTGCCCGATCATCGATCCGCACTGAAGCTTTCTTT. Its translation: CARSSIRTEAFF.